One sample yielded the 12 T cell receptor beta chains listed below, sequenced in a study of blood T cell repertoires in COVID-19. Clones were read by immunoSEQ multiplex PCR, and TCRdb kept only the in-frame ones, dropping some. The sample contains some 240,000 clones, around 81% of which appear only once. The specimen was peripheral blood. The receptors originated from a woman in her sixties or seventies with acute or convalescent COVID-19.

The chain uses TRBV5-1 and TRBJ1-1; possibly TRBD1 for D (6 bases). Germline lookup yields CDR1 SGHRS and CDR2 YFSETQ. The CDR3 length is 14 residues. V lost 4 bases and J 5 bases, leaving 15 bases between the germline ends. The CDR3 loop reads CASSEQGRRTEAFF. The CDR3 nucleotides read TGCGCCAGCAGCGAACAGGGTCGGAGGACTGAAGCTTTCTTT.

The chain couples TRBV2 to TRBJ2-6; 7 nucleotides agree with TRBD2. CDR3 size: 14 residues. The V gene end was trimmed by 7 bases and the J gene end by 0 bases; junction bases not matched to a gene: 0. Germline values: CDR1 SNHLY, CDR2 FYNNEI. CDR3 residues: CASTSGSGANVLTF. CDR3 nucleotide sequence: TGTGCCAGCACTAGCGGCTCTGGGGCCAACGTCCTGACTTTC.

V is TRBV19 and J is TRBJ2-7; D ambiguous. Trimming shortened V by 0 bases and J by 9 bases, and 9 bases separated the two germline ends. CDR3 length equals 12 residues. CDR1 is LNHDA, CDR2 SQIVND, per germline (reference sequence). CDR3 residues: CASSIDRRGQYF. The CDR3 DNA reads as TGTGCCAGTAGTATAGATCGGCGCGGGCAGTACTTC.

This rearrangement joins TRBV15 to TRBJ1-6; the D is unclear. V shed 5 bases and J shed 5 bases, with 7 bases lying between them. Per germline, CDR1 LNHNV and CDR2 YYDKDF (reference sequence). This CDR3 spans 13 amino acids. The CDR3, as DNA: TGTGCCACCAGCCTCCGGGATAATTCACCCCTCCACTTT. Translation gives CATSLRDNSPLHF.

This chain connects TRBV10-1 to TRBJ1-1; D is unresolved. CDR3 length equals 13 residues. The germline gives CDR1 WNHNN, CDR2 SYGVQD (reference sequence). V shed 3 bases and J shed 2 bases, with 7 bases lying between them. The CDR3: CASSDEKNTEAFF. The CDR3 nucleotides are TGCGCCAGCAGTGACGAGAAAAACACTGAAGCTTTCTTT.

This clone has just one count. This chain connects TRBV5-4 to TRBJ2-2; the D is unclear. The length of the CDR3 is 12 residues. V was cut by 6 bases and J by 3 bases, with 6 bases left in between. Per the germline V gene, CDR1 is SGHNT and CDR2 is YYREEE (reference sequence). The CDR3, as DNA: TGTGCCAGCACCATAGACACCGGGGAGCTGTTTTTT. This encodes CASTIDTGELFF.

V is TRBV7-6 and J is TRBJ1-2; D is undetermined. The germline CDR1 and CDR2 sequences are SGHVS and FNYEAQ. The CDR3 spans 13 residues. The V end was cut by 1 base, the J end by 4 bases, with 7 bases between. This CDR3 is CASSLGTTYGYTF. The DNA of the CDR3 is TGTGCCAGCAGCTTAGGAACTACCTATGGCTACACCTTC.

The rearrangement uses TRBV25-1 and TRBJ2-5, with D tentatively TRBD2 (6 bases). The CDR3 has 15 residues. Trimming removed 1 base at V and 4 bases at J, with 13 bases between. Germline loops: CDR1 MGHDK, CDR2 SYGVNS. As DNA, the CDR3 is TGTGCCAGCAGTGAATTAGGTGGAGGGCCAGAGACCCAGTACTTC. As protein: CASSELGGGPETQYF.

The V and J genes are TRBV7-2 and TRBJ2-7, with TRBD1 matching over 8 bases. The junction had 5 bases not matched to a gene; V was cut back by 0 bases and J by 4 bases. Germline loops: CDR1 SGHTA, CDR2 FQGNSA. CDR3 length: 15 amino acids. CDR3 sequence reads: CASSLAGTGGYEQYF. CDR3 DNA sequence: TGTGCCAGCAGCTTAGCGGGCACAGGGGGATACGAGCAGTACTTC.

This clone has just a few counts. The chain carries TRBV4-1 and TRBJ2-5; 12 nucleotides agree with TRBD2. The CDR3 runs to 16 residues. CDR1 MGHRA and CDR2 YSYEKL come from the germline V gene. V trimming: 4 bases; J trimming: 2 bases; junction bases outside the gene matches: 5. DNA for the CDR3: TGCGCCAGCAGCCGAGAAGGGACTAGCGGGCAAGAGACCCAGTACTTC. This gives the protein CASSREGTSGQETQYF.

The chain links TRBV3-1 (or the pseudogene TRBV3-2) to TRBJ2-3; unclear D gene. From germline, CDR1 is LGHDT and CDR2 YNNKEL (reference sequence). This CDR3 is 15 amino acids long. V was cut by 1 base and J by 5 bases, with 13 bases left in between. CDR3 nucleotides: TGTGCCAGCAGCCAAGGAGTAGCAATAGGAGATACGCAGTATTTT. As protein: CASSQGVAIGDTQYF.

This clone appeared once. The DNA for the CDR3 is TGTGCCACCAGCAGTGCGCAACTAGCGGGGATGGAGACCCAGTACTTC. This gives the protein CATSSAQLAGMETQYF. The chain is built from TRBV15 and TRBJ2-5; 10 bases map to TRBD2. CDR3 size: 16 residues. CDR1 is LNHNV, CDR2 YYDKDF, per germline (reference sequence). The V gene end was trimmed by 3 bases and the J gene end by 5 bases; junction bases not matched to a gene: 9.